This TCR beta chain derives from a study of CXCR3-negative and CXCR3-positive naive CD8 T cells. Study-wide results and limits: Fresh PBMCs were used in most assays, and CXCR3 expression partially decreased after cryopreservation. When CXCR3-positive naive cells were set against CXCR3-negative naive cells, the former had more hydrophobic TRB CDR3s. Much lower diversity was found in memory CD8+ cells, while both naive subsets had comparably high diversity.

Carrying UMI labels, the TRB cDNA libraries were prepared through 5' RACE. TCRdb reprocessed the 5' RACE reads, with one entry per CDR3 protein and no DNA. The sample's table shows over 100,000 distinct CDR3 sequences. A remark on this clonotype: Its antigen is not known.

Naive CD8+ T cells displayed a CD45RO-CCR7+CD27+CD95- phenotype. Sequencing input: naive CXCR3- CD8+ T cells from blood. This sample's subset: CD45RO-CCR7+CD27+CD95- naive CD8+ T cells lacking CXCR3 (TNR3-). The sequence was obtained from a human donor in good health. Some clones in this sample may be carry-over from other donors' samples.

The CDR3 here is CASSARGTGELFF. This chain connects TRBV28 to TRBJ2-2; the D call from TCRdb, TRBD1, cannot be confirmed without DNA. Per germline, CDR1 MDHEN and CDR2 SYDVKM. The CDR3 extends over 13 amino acids. The entire variable domain, with the rest obtained from reference TRBV28 and TRBJ2-2, is as follows: DVKVTQSSRYLVKRTGEKVFLECVQDMDHENMFWYRQDPGLGLRLIYFSYDVKMKEKGDIPEGYSVSREKKERFSLILESASTNQTSMYLCASSARGTGELFFGEGSRLTVL.